Following are 28 T cell receptor gamma chains from one sample sequenced in a study of gamma-delta chains in newborns, infants, children. TCRdb reprocessed the reads through CATT. Here the sample spans about 3,700 gamma-chain clones, about 55% being singletons. Specimen: blood. Receptors originate from a child who was a newborn, infant or young child, either healthy, febrile or measles-vaccinated (not recorded which).

V and J are TRGV4 and TRGJP2. TCRdb offers no J gene call, so here the DNA was matched to germline to obtain one. CDR1 and CDR2 (germline): EGSTGY, YDSYTSSV. After removal of 11 bases from V and 5 bases from J, the junction contained 8 bases not matched to a gene. CDR3 length: 12 amino acids. The DNA for the CDR3 is TGTGCCAACCTTTTGAGTGATTGGATCAAGACGTTT. It yields the protein CANLLSDWIKTF.

The chain combines TRGV8 with TRGJ1 or TRGJ2. TCRdb supplies no J gene; here it was assigned by aligning the nucleotide sequence to germline. The germline CDR1 and CDR2 sequences are VENAVY and YDSYNSRV. There are 12 residues in the CDR3. V lost 5 bases, J lost 10 bases, and 11 bases stayed unmatched. CDR3 region: CATWAPLGKKLF. In DNA form, the CDR3 reads TGTGCCACCTGGGCCCCCCTGGGGAAGAAACTCTTT.

In regard to this clone: Other DNA sequences in the same sample also yield this CDR3. The rearrangement links TRGV9 to TRGJ1 or TRGJ2. The J gene was not available in TCRdb and was assigned here by matching the DNA to germline segments. Germline V gene lookup returns CDR1 GITISATS and CDR2 ISYDGTV (reference sequence). V shed 4 bases, J shed 10 bases, and the junction held 4 bases outside the gene matches. The CDR3 length is 10 residues. Written as DNA, the CDR3 is TGTGCCTTGTGGGAAGGGAAGAAACTCTTT. Its translation: CALWEGKKLF.

In this sample, this clone turned up a few times. The chain links TRGV5 to TRGJ1 or TRGJ2. No J segment appears in TCRdb, so it was assigned here by matching the sequence to germline. V was pared by 4 bases and J by 3 bases, with 3 bases of the junction left unmatched. CDR1 and CDR2 (germline): VINAFY, YDVSNSKD. This CDR3 region has 12 residues. Written as DNA, the CDR3 is TGTGCCACCTGGGATCTTTATTATAAGAAACTCTTT. Its translation: CATWDLYYKKLF.

The chain carries TRGV4 and TRGJ1 or TRGJ2. No J gene is reported in TCRdb; it was inferred here by comparing the DNA with germline. CDR3 length: 11 amino acids. Unmatched junction bases numbered 9, after V lost 6 bases and J lost 10 bases. Germline CDR1 and CDR2: EGSTGY and YDSYTSSV. CDR3 amino acids: CATWIRGKKLF. The CDR3 nucleotides are TGTGCCACCTGGATCAGGGGCAAGAAACTCTTT.

This rearrangement joins TRGV4 to TRGJ1 or TRGJ2. TCRdb leaves out the J gene; it was filled in here by matching the DNA to germline. The CDR3 sequence is 13 residues long. V gave up 4 bases and J gave up 1 base; unmatched junction bases: 4. Germline CDR1 is EGSTGY and CDR2 is YDSYTSSV. In DNA form, the CDR3 reads TGTGCCACCTGGGACAATAATTATTATAAGAAACTCTTT. Encoded protein: CATWDNNYYKKLF.

Of note for this clone: The identical CDR3 is also encoded by other nucleotide sequences in the sample. V gene TRGV2 combines with J gene TRGJ1 or TRGJ2. TCRdb carries no J gene annotation; the J gene was assigned here by matching the DNA with germline. V lost 0 bases and J lost 9; bases outside the gene matches: 5. The length of the CDR3 is 12 residues. Germline CDR1 and CDR2: EGSNGY and YDSYNSKV. DNA for the CDR3: TGTGCCACCTGGGACGGGCCCGGTAAGAAACTCTTT. Protein product: CATWDGPGKKLF.

This clone occurred a few times. The chain employs TRGV8 and TRGJ1 or TRGJ2. Germline matching of the DNA provided the J gene here, since TCRdb leaves it blank. Germline CDR1 and CDR2: VENAVY and YDSYNSRV. The V segment lost 5 bases and the J segment 12 bases; nucleotides outside the gene matches: 13. This CDR3 comprises 12 residues. This CDR3 is CATWVSRWGKLF. The CDR3 bases are TGTGCCACCTGGGTCTCTCGCTGGGGGAAACTCTTT.

The chain recombines TRGV9 with TRGJ1 or TRGJ2. As TCRdb names no J gene, one was assigned here on the basis of a DNA match to germline. The trim removed 0 bases at V and 12 bases at J, leaving 8 bases unmatched. Germline CDR1 GITISATS, CDR2 ISYDGTV (reference sequence). This CDR3 has 12 amino acids. As DNA, the CDR3 is TGTGCCTTGTGGGAGGTGCATTGGAGGAAACTCTTT. Residues: CALWEVHWRKLF.

The chain links TRGV2 to TRGJP2. The J gene is absent in TCRdb and was assigned here via DNA matching to germline. The trim removed 0 bases at V and 3 bases at J, leaving 13 bases unmatched. The CDR3 covers 18 residues. The germline V gene encodes CDR1 EGSNGY and CDR2 YDSYNSKV. The CDR3 loop reads CATWDGPNSKGSDWIKTF. The CDR3, as DNA: TGTGCCACCTGGGACGGGCCCAACTCAAAAGGTAGTGATTGGATCAAGACGTTT.

The CDR3 here is CATWDSGYYKKLF. For the CDR3, the DNA is TGTGCCACCTGGGACTCGGGGTATTATAAGAAACTCTTT. This chain connects TRGV3 to TRGJ1 or TRGJ2. Since TCRdb gives no J gene, matching the DNA to germline was used here to assign it. Unmatched junction bases numbered 6, after V lost 3 bases and J lost 4 bases. The length of the CDR3 is 13 residues. Germline V gene lookup returns CDR1 VTNTFY and CDR2 YDVSTARD (reference sequence).

The chain couples TRGV8 to TRGJP2. As TCRdb names no J gene, one was assigned here on the basis of a DNA match to germline. With 0 bases clipped from V and 10 bases from J, the junction kept 5 bases outside the gene matches. Per germline, CDR1 VENAVY and CDR2 YDSYNSRV. The CDR3 length is 13 residues. The CDR3 DNA is TGTGCCACCTGGGATAGGTCCCTTTGGATCAAGACGTTT. It yields the protein CATWDRSLWIKTF.

Turning to this clone: At the DNA level, this CDR3 is encoded by other sequences in the same sample as well. This chain uses TRGV8 with TRGJ1 or TRGJ2. The J gene was not available in TCRdb and was assigned here by matching the DNA to germline segments. The germline V gene has CDR1 VENAVY and CDR2 YDSYNSRV. Unmatched junction bases numbered 3, after V lost 0 bases and J lost 4 bases. This CDR3 contains 13 residues. The CDR3 here is CATWDRRYYKKLF. CDR3 coding DNA: TGTGCCACCTGGGATAGGCGGTATTATAAGAAACTCTTT.

In the case of this clone: Other DNA sequences from this sample encode an identical CDR3 as well. The J gene is TRGJ1 or TRGJ2, the V gene TRGV2. TCRdb is silent on the J gene; assignment here came from matching the DNA to germline. The CDR3 extends over 11 amino acids. CDR1 and CDR2 from the germline V gene are EGSNGY and YDSYNSKV. J lost 7 bases, V lost 0 bases, and 0 bases had no gene match. The CDR3, as DNA: TGTGCCACCTGGGACGGGTATAAGAAACTCTTT. Amino acids: CATWDGYKKLF.

This clone has a single count. The V and J genes are TRGV2 and TRGJ1 or TRGJ2. Here the J gene came from matching the DNA to germline, since TCRdb omits it. V lost 0 bases to trimming and J lost 4 bases; unmatched junction nucleotides: 6. CDR1 and CDR2 (germline): EGSNGY, YDSYNSKV. There are 14 residues in the CDR3. CDR3 sequence (DNA): TGTGCCACCTGGGACGGGCTACGATATTATAAGAAACTCTTT. Amino acid sequence: CATWDGLRYYKKLF.

Worth noting for this clone: Within the sample, other DNA sequences also encode this same CDR3. The CDR3 sequence: CATWDGRYKKLF. The CDR3 DNA sequence: TGTGCCACCTGGGACGGGAGATATAAGAAACTCTTT. The chain employs TRGV2 and TRGJ1 or TRGJ2. The J gene is absent in TCRdb and was assigned here via DNA matching to germline. Germline CDR1 EGSNGY, CDR2 YDSYNSKV. The CDR3 runs 12 residues. J gave up 7 bases and V 0 bases, and 3 bases lay outside the gene matches.

With regard to this clone: An end of the junction does not agree with germline; a read error may underlie this. The chain is built from TRGV8 and TRGJP. The J gene was not available in TCRdb and was assigned here by matching the DNA to germline segments. The CDR3 length is 15 residues. The germline CDR1 and CDR2 sequences are VENAVY and YDSYNSRV. The CDR3 bases are TGTGCCGCCTGGGATGGAGAGTTGGGCAAAAAAATCAAGGTATTT. Translating it yields CAAWDGELGKKIKVF.

V and J are TRGV8 and TRGJ1 or TRGJ2. TCRdb offers no J gene call, so here the DNA was matched to germline to obtain one. The CDR3 loop spans 11 amino acids. The V and J ends lost 5 bases and 12 bases, in that order; junction bases with no gene match: 10. CDR1 VENAVY and CDR2 YDSYNSRV come from the germline V gene. The CDR3 region has the DNA TGTGCCACCTGGGCTACCTTGGGGAAACTCTTT. Translation: CATWATLGKLF.

The chain carries TRGV2 and TRGJ1 or TRGJ2. Matching the DNA to germline supplied the J gene, which TCRdb does not give. In germline, CDR1 is EGSNGY, CDR2 YDSYNSKV. The CDR3 totals 12 residues. V lost 0 bases and J lost 9; bases outside the gene matches: 5. The CDR3 region is CATWDGFTKKLF. The CDR3 region has the DNA TGTGCCACCTGGGACGGGTTTACTAAGAAACTCTTT.

The chain recombines TRGV2 with TRGJP1. TCRdb records no J gene; here it was assigned by comparing the DNA to germline. The germline V gene has CDR1 EGSNGY and CDR2 YDSYNSKV. The CDR3 is 15 amino acids. The ends lost 2 bases at V and 0 bases at J; junction bases unmatched: 3. The DNA for the CDR3 is TGTGCCACCTGGGACGAGCATACCACTGGTTGGTTCAAGATATTT. Translating it yields CATWDEHTTGWFKIF.

As concerns this clone: With a much larger clone just one base away, this may be a read error. At the DNA level, this CDR3 is encoded by other sequences in the same sample as well. The chain recombines TRGV9 with TRGJP. The J gene is absent in TCRdb and was assigned here via DNA matching to germline. Germline values: CDR1 GITISATS, CDR2 ISYDGTV (reference sequence). The CDR3 has 19 amino acids. The ends lost 0 bases at V and 7 bases at J; junction bases unmatched: 12. CDR3 bases: TGTGCCTTGTGGGAGGTGCGGCCCACGCAGGAGTTGGGCAAAAAAATCAAGGTATTT. The encoded protein is CALWEVRPTQELGKKIKVF.

Concerning this clone itself: The same CDR3 can be traced to other DNA sequences in this sample. The genes are TRGV8 and TRGJ1 or TRGJ2. The J gene, missing from TCRdb, was assigned here through DNA to germline matching. Germline V gene sequence: CDR1 VENAVY, CDR2 YDSYNSRV. The CDR3 consists of 13 residues. Trimming cost V 1 base and J 4 bases; bases outside gene matches: 4. The CDR3 region is CATWDRRYYKKLF. CDR3 bases: TGTGCCACCTGGGATAGAAGGTATTATAAGAAACTCTTT.

This clone was observed a handful of times. The rearrangement uses TRGV2 and TRGJP2. In the absence of a J gene in TCRdb, the DNA was matched to germline to assign it here. Germline V gene sequence: CDR1 EGSNGY, CDR2 YDSYNSKV. Germline trimming cut 1 base from V and 2 bases from J; bases unmatched to any gene: 4. This CDR3 is 15 amino acids long. The CDR3: CATWDGSSSDWIKTF. DNA of the CDR3: TGTGCCACCTGGGACGGATCCAGTAGTGATTGGATCAAGACGTTT.

This rearrangement joins TRGV2 to TRGJ1 or TRGJ2. The J gene is absent in TCRdb and was assigned here via DNA matching to germline. Per germline, CDR1 EGSNGY and CDR2 YDSYNSKV. The CDR3 length is 14 residues. V gave up 1 base and J gave up 8 bases; unmatched junction bases: 11. The CDR3 sequence: CATWDGLVGNKKLF. CDR3 bases: TGTGCCACCTGGGACGGCCTCGTTGGGAATAAGAAACTCTTT.

The rearrangement uses TRGV9 and TRGJP2. No J gene was available from TCRdb, and it was assigned here by a germline match of the DNA. The trim removed 3 bases at V and 5 bases at J, leaving 12 bases unmatched. This CDR3 has 16 residues. From germline, CDR1 is GITISATS and CDR2 ISYDGTV (reference sequence). This CDR3 is CALWEKPGGSDWIKTF. Written as DNA, the CDR3 is TGTGCCTTGTGGGAGAAACCCGGGGGAAGTGATTGGATCAAGACGTTT.

A note on this clone: The sample carries other DNA sequences with the same CDR3. The chain recombines TRGV9 with TRGJP. In the absence of a J gene in TCRdb, the DNA was matched to germline to assign it here. Trimming at V came to 5 bases and at J to 5 bases, leaving 6 bases not matched to a gene. This CDR3 has 16 amino acids. CDR1 is GITISATS and CDR2 is ISYDGTV in the germline V gene (reference sequence). The CDR3 DNA follows: TGTGCCTTGTGGGGAGGCAAAGAGTTGGGCAAAAAAATCAAGGTATTT. Encoded protein: CALWGGKELGKKIKVF.

The chain couples TRGV8 to TRGJ1 or TRGJ2. The J gene is absent in TCRdb and was assigned here via DNA matching to germline. This CDR3 is 11 amino acids long. CDR1 VENAVY and CDR2 YDSYNSRV come from the germline V gene. The ends lost 3 bases at V and 12 bases at J; junction bases unmatched: 8. The CDR3 coding sequence is TGTGCCACCTGGGATCCATATGGGAAACTCTTT. This codes for CATWDPYGKLF.

The rearrangement uses TRGV8 and TRGJ1 or TRGJ2. The J gene is not listed in TCRdb, so it was assigned here from a DNA match to germline. The CDR3 is 14 amino acids. Germline lookup yields CDR1 VENAVY and CDR2 YDSYNSRV. Trimming removed 6 bases from V and 8 bases from J; junction bases left unmatched: 16. CDR3 sequence: CATWPPNRRDKKLF. The CDR3, as DNA: TGTGCCACCTGGCCCCCCAACCGGAGGGATAAGAAACTCTTT.